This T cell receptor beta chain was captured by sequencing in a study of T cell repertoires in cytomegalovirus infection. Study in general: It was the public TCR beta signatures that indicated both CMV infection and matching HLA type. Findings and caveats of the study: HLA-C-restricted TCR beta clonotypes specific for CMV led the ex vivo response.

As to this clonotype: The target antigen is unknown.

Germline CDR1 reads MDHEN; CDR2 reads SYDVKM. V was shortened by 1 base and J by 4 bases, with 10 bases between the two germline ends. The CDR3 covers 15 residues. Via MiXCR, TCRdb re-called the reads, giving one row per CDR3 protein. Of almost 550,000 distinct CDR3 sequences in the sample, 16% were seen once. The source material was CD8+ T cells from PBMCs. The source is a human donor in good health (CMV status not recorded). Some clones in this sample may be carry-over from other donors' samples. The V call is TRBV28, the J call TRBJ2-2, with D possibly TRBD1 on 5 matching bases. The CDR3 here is CASSLLQEGTGELFF. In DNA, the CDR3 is TGTGCCAGCAGTTTATTACAGGAAGGCACCGGGGAGCTGTTTTTT.